One sample yielded the 26 T cell receptor beta chains listed below, sequenced in a study of molecular identifiers for immune sequencing clone quantification. TCRdb redid the calling of the PCR reads with MiXCR, one entry per CDR3 protein. The sample includes a few hundred thousand distinct CDR3 sequences, under 25% of them seen just once. Sequencing was done on a sample of naive CD8+ T cells from blood, with Jurkat cell RNA spiked in. Subset indicated: FACS-sorted CD8+CD4-CCR7+CD45RA+ naive T cells. The source is a human donor in good health. Some libraries in this study had Jurkat cell RNA spiked in.

As to this clonotype: A read error is likely, as this CDR3 ends without the conserved phenylalanine or tryptophan. The J gene is TRBJ2-7, the V gene TRBV20-1; D ambiguous. Per the germline V gene, CDR1 is DFQATT and CDR2 is SNEGSKA (reference sequence). V was clipped by 4 bases and J by 0 bases, with 10 bases between them. This CDR3 spans 13 amino acids. The CDR3, as DNA: TGCAGTGCTAAGACCGAAAGCTCCTACGAGCAGTACTAC. Encoded protein: CSAKTESSYEQYY.

This clonotype has just a few counts. The chain's CDR3 is CASSLPRLAGAMSSYEQYF. CDR3 nucleotides: TGTGCCAGCAGTCTACCCCGACTAGCGGGAGCCATGAGCTCCTACGAGCAGTACTTC. The chain has TRBV28 and TRBJ2-7; 12 nucleotides align to TRBD2. V gave up 5 bases and J gave up 0 bases; unmatched junction bases: 14. In germline, CDR1 is MDHEN, CDR2 SYDVKM. This CDR3 has 19 amino acids.

This clonotype was seen at least ten times. This chain joins TRBV7-6 and TRBJ2-3, with D maybe TRBD1 (6 bases). Trimming pared 0 bases from V and 0 bases from J, leaving 10 bases between. Germline V lookup: CDR1 SGHVS, CDR2 FNYEAQ. The CDR3 loop spans 16 amino acids. The CDR3 DNA reads TGTGCCAGCAGCTTAGCTGGGGGCTCTAGCACAGATACGCAGTATTTT. Protein product: CASSLAGGSSTDTQYF.

Turning to this clonotype: Being one base from a much bigger clone, this may be a read error. V usage is TRBV4-3 and J usage is TRBJ2-3; D is unresolved. This CDR3 has 15 amino acids. Germline CDR1 and CDR2: LGHNA and YSLEER. Written as DNA, the CDR3 is TGCGCCAGCAGCCAAGATGAAAGACCCACAGATATGCAGTATTTT. Translation: CASSQDERPTDMQYF.

In this sample, this clonotype turned up a few times. The junction and the germline gene differ at one end; a read error may be behind it. The rearrangement joins TRBV9 to TRBJ2-2; 10 positions match TRBD1. The germline V gene has CDR1 SGDLS and CDR2 YYNGEE. The CDR3 spans 15 residues. The CDR3 sequence: CASSPRTGGIGGLFF. In DNA form, the CDR3 reads TGTGCCAGCAGCCCTAGGACAGGGGGTATCGGGGGGCTGTTTTTT.

A note on this clonotype: A much larger clone is a single base away; this may be a read error. The chain employs TRBV2 and TRBJ2-7; D is ambiguous. Trimming took 4 bases from V and 0 from J, leaving 16 bases between them. The CDR3 contains 16 residues. The germline CDR1 and CDR2 sequences are SNHLY and FYNNEI. CDR3 coding DNA: TGTGCCAGCAGTGGATCGTCAGCCATGAACTCCTACGAGCAGTACTTC. This codes for CASSGSSAMNSYEQYF.

This chain connects TRBV4-1 to TRBJ2-7, with D possibly TRBD2 on 6 matching bases. CDR3 length: 13 residues. Trimming cost V 4 bases and J 3 bases, with 10 bases left between them. Germline CDR1 reads MGHRA; CDR2 reads YSYEKL. In DNA form, the CDR3 reads TGCGCCAGCAGCCCGCGGGAAAGCTACGAGCAGTACTTC. Translation gives CASSPRESYEQYF.

The rearrangement uses TRBV9 and TRBJ2-1; TRBD1 aligns across 8 bases. The V gene end was trimmed by 0 bases and the J gene end by 7 bases; junction bases not matched to a gene: 6. The CDR3 runs 15 residues. CDR1 and CDR2 (germline): SGDLS, YYNGEE. CDR3 coding DNA: TGTGCCAGCAGCGTAGGGGACAGGTTGGGGAATGAGCAGTTCTTC. This codes for CASSVGDRLGNEQFF.

Regarding this clonotype: Mismatch with germline at one junction end may stem from a read error. The V call is TRBV12-3 or TRBV12-4, the J call TRBJ2-5; tentative D call: TRBD1 (5 bases). CDR3 size: 14 residues. The CDR3 region has the DNA TGTGCCAGCAGTCGAACAGGTTACCAAGGGACCCAGTACTTC. Its protein is CASSRTGYQGTQYF.

This clonotype was counted many times. The J gene is TRBJ1-1, the V gene TRBV25-1; a possible D gene is TRBD1 (5 bases). Germline V gene sequence: CDR1 MGHDK, CDR2 SYGVNS. This CDR3 has 12 amino acids. V was shortened by 2 bases and J by 4 bases, with 5 bases between the two germline ends. As DNA, the CDR3 is TGTGCCAGCAGTGAAGGGGGCACTGAAGCTTTCTTT. This codes for CASSEGGTEAFF.

This clonotype was observed many times. The gene calls are TRBV30 and TRBJ2-1; 12 positions match TRBD2. The CDR3 is 12 amino acids. Losses at the gene ends were 3 bases for V and 14 bases for J; bases not matched to a gene: 5. In germline, CDR1 is GTSNPN, CDR2 SVGIG (reference sequence). The DNA for the CDR3 is TGTGCCTGGAGCCTAGCGGGGGGGCTGGAGTTCTTC. This codes for CAWSLAGGLEFF.

Turning to this clonotype: A much larger clonotype is one base distant, so this may be a read error. The chain carries TRBV9 and TRBJ2-2; possible D gene TRBD2, 5 bases. The germline gives CDR1 SGDLS, CDR2 YYNGEE. The CDR3 is 13 amino acids. CDR3 nucleotide sequence: TGTGCCAGCAGCAGCTGGGGAGCCGGGGTGCTGTTTTTT. It encodes CASSSWGAGVLFF.

V and J are TRBV7-8 and TRBJ1-5, with TRBD1 identical over 10 bases. With 5 bases clipped from V and 0 bases from J, the junction kept 7 bases outside the gene matches. Per germline, CDR1 SGHVS and CDR2 FQNEAQ. CDR3 length: 17 residues. CDR3 nucleotides: TGTGCCAGCAGCCCAGGGACAGGGGTACTTAGCAATCAGCCCCAGCATTTT. This encodes CASSPGTGVLSNQPQHF.

As concerns this clonotype: One base away lies a much larger clone, so this may be a sequencing read error. The chain carries TRBV6-2 or TRBV6-3 and TRBJ2-3; no reliable D call. V was trimmed by 4 bases and J by 2 bases, leaving 10 bases between them. Germline CDR1 and CDR2: MNHEY and SVGEGT. The CDR3 consists of 14 residues. The CDR3 DNA reads as TGTGCCAGCAGTTGGCTCGTATCCACAGATACGCAGTATTTT. It specifies CASSWLVSTDTQYF.

The rearrangement uses TRBV5-4 and TRBJ2-6; 7 nucleotides line up with TRBD2. This CDR3 has 18 amino acids. The germline CDR1 and CDR2 sequences are SGHNT and YYREEE (reference sequence). The ends lost 1 base at V and 0 bases at J; junction bases unmatched: 7. CDR3 nucleotides: TGTGCCAGCAGCTTGTGGGACTACCCTGACTCTGGGGCCAACGTCCTGACTTTC. Encoded protein: CASSLWDYPDSGANVLTF.

The V gene is TRBV19, the J gene TRBJ2-5; possibly TRBD2 for D (5 bases). Germline V lookup: CDR1 LNHDA, CDR2 SQIVND (reference sequence). CDR3 size: 16 residues. V was clipped by 7 bases and J by 0 bases, with 18 bases between them. CDR3 in DNA: TGTGCCAGTACCGGAACCGGTAGCGTCTACCAAGAGACCCAGTACTTC. It encodes CASTGTGSVYQETQYF.

This clonotype appeared a few times. CDR3 sequence (DNA): TGTGCCAGCAGTTTATATAGCGGTCGGGGCACAGATACGCAGTATTTT. This sequence encodes CASSLYSGRGTDTQYF. This chain joins TRBV27 and TRBJ2-3, with D perhaps TRBD2 (6 bases). Trimming cost V 1 base and J 1 base, with 12 bases left between them. From germline, CDR1 is MNHEY and CDR2 SMNVEV (reference sequence). The CDR3 has 16 amino acids.

Points on this clonotype: Since a much larger clone is just one base distant, this may be a read error. The chain employs TRBV7-6 and TRBJ2-3; 7 bases align to TRBD2. CDR3 length equals 14 residues. CDR1 is SGHVS, CDR2 FNYEAQ, per germline. The CDR3 nucleotides read TGTGCCGGCAGCTCGAGACTAGCCGGGGATACGCAGTATTTT. Amino acids: CAGSSRLAGDTQYF.

This clonotype was seen ten or more times. The chain has TRBV11-2 and TRBJ1-1; 8 bases match TRBD1. This CDR3 has 15 amino acids. V dropped 5 bases and J dropped 2; count of bases not matched to a gene: 7. Per the germline V gene, CDR1 is SGHAT and CDR2 is FQNNGV. For the CDR3, the DNA is TGTGCCAGCAGCCGAGGACAGGGAGTAAACACTGAAGCTTTCTTT. Translating it yields CASSRGQGVNTEAFF.

This clonotype came up many times. The gene calls are TRBV29-1 and TRBJ2-3, with 9 bases identical to TRBD1. The CDR3 spans 15 residues. J lost 0 bases, V lost 3 bases, and 4 bases had no gene match. The germline V gene encodes CDR1 SQVTM and CDR2 ANQGSEA. In DNA, the CDR3 is TGCAGCGTTGATCCACAGGGGGCGAGCACAGATACGCAGTATTTT. It encodes CSVDPQGASTDTQYF.

This clonotype was counted a single time. A much larger clone sits a single nucleotide away, making a read error possible. The chain couples TRBV12-3 or TRBV12-4 to TRBJ2-4, with D possibly being TRBD2 (7 bases). The CDR3 runs 15 residues. V dropped 1 base and J dropped 8 bases, with 15 bases sitting between them. CDR3 nucleotides: TGTGCCAGCAGTTTAGAGGAGGGGGGGAAGGACATTCAGTACTTC. It translates to CASSLEEGGKDIQYF.

The sample holds a few counts of this clonotype. The chain uses TRBV2 and TRBJ2-3; TRBD2 aligns across 8 bases. With V trimmed by 6 bases and J by 2 bases, 7 bases remained unmatched. Germline V gives CDR1 SNHLY, CDR2 FYNNEI. The CDR3 spans 15 residues. The CDR3 DNA sequence: TGTGCCAGCAGGATCAAGCGGGAGCCCACAGATACGCAGTATTTT. The encoded protein is CASRIKREPTDTQYF.

In its sample, this clonotype was seen once. One end of the junction varies from germline; a read error may be responsible. The chain couples TRBV28 to TRBJ2-7, with 7 bases matching TRBD2. The CDR3 has 16 residues. Germline assignment: CDR1 MDHEN and CDR2 SYDVKM. The CDR3 DNA is TGTGCCAGCAGCCCACAATTACTAGCGCGTACCTACGTGCAGTACTTC. Protein product: CASSPQLLARTYVQYF. Combining the CDR3 with reference TRBV28 and TRBJ2-7 gives the whole variable domain DVKVTQSSRYLVKRTGEKVFLECVQDMDHENMFWYRQDPGLGLRLIYFSYDVKMKEKGDIPEGYSVSREKKERFSLILESASTNQTSMYLCASSPQLLARTYVQYFGPGTRLTVT.

This clonotype was seen only once. The chain employs TRBV5-1 and TRBJ2-7; D may be TRBD2 (6 bases). Trimming took off 7 bases at V and 4 bases at J, with 18 bases between the two ends. Germline V gives CDR1 SGHRS, CDR2 YFSETQ. CDR3 length: 14 residues. The CDR3 loop reads CASGPGATEYEQYF. The CDR3 nucleotides read TGCGCCAGCGGCCCGGGAGCGACAGAATACGAGCAGTACTTC.

Ten or more counts support this clonotype. The V gene is TRBV4-3, the J gene TRBJ1-5; D gene uncertain. V was pared by 0 bases and J by 6 bases, with 12 bases between. CDR3 length equals 15 residues. CDR1 is LGHNA and CDR2 is YSLEER in the germline V gene. CDR3 DNA sequence: TGCGCCAGCAGCCAAGATCGGACGGCGGGTCAGCCCCAGCATTTT. As protein: CASSQDRTAGQPQHF.

With regard to this clonotype: A clone one base away is much larger, so this may be a read error. The chain employs TRBV4-3 and TRBJ1-3; D possibly corresponds to TRBD1 (5 bases). CDR1 is LGHNA and CDR2 is YSLEER in the germline V gene. The CDR3 totals 17 residues. CDR3 coding DNA: TGCGCCAGCAGCCAAGATTGGCAGGGTGTCTCTGGATACACCATATATTTT. Encoded protein: CASSQDWQGVSGYTIYF.